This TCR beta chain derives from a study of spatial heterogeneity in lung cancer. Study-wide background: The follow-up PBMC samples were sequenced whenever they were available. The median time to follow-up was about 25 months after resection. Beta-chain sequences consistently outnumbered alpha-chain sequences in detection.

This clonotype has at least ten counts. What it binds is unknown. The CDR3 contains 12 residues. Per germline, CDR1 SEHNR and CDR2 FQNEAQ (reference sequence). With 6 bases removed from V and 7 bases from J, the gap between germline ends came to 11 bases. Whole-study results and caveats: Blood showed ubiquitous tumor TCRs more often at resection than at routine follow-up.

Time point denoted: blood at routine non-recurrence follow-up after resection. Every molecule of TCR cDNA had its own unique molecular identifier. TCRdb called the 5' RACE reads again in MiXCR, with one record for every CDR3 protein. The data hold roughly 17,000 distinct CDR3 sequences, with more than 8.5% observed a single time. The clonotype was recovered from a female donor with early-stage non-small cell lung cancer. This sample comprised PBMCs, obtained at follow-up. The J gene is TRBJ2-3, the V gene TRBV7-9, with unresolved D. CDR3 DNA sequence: TGTGCCAGCAGTTCCGGCAGGTATACGCAGTATTTT. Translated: CASSSGRYTQYF.